A selection of T cell receptor beta chains follows, all from one sample in a study of blood T cells in healthy people across ages. TCRdb ran MiXCR on the 5' RACE reads and lists one entry per CDR3 protein. The data show over 600,000 distinct CDR3 sequences, with 46% seen just once and 15% to 20% held by the top ten. The sample comprised blood. These receptors all stem from an elderly man in good health. Each CDR3 is given with its conserved first and last residue. The D gene is left open where the match is weak. Some rows have no size entry. The others give once, few or many, or a class for an expanded clone.

size	V	D	J	DNA	CDR3
few	TRBV7-3	.	TRBJ1-1	TGTGCCAGCAGCCGCGGGAAAAACACTGAAGCTTTCTTT	CASSRGKNTEAFF
.	TRBV20-1	.	TRBJ2-5	TGCAGTGCTAGAGGTTCCCGGGACCACAATGAGCAGTACTTC	CSARGSRDHNEQYF
few	TRBV12-3/TRBV12-4	.	TRBJ1-6	TGTGCCAGCAGTGGGGGACGGGTGTATAATTCACCCCTCCACTTT	CASSGGRVYNSPLHF
few	TRBV20-1	.	TRBJ1-1	TGCAGTGCTAGAGATGATGACACTGAAGCTTTCTTT	CSARDDDTEAFF
few	TRBV29-1	.	TRBJ1-1	TGCAGCGTTATAACAGCGAACACTGAAGCTTTCTTT	CSVITANTEAFF
few	TRBV27	TRBD1	TRBJ2-7	TGTGCCAGCAGTAAGGACAGGGAATACGAGCAGTACTTC	CASSKDREYEQYF
.	TRBV20-1	TRBD1	TRBJ2-5	TGCAGTGCTAGAGATCTAGGGGGCAAAGGAGAGACCCAGTACTTC	CSARDLGGKGETQYF
few	TRBV28	.	TRBJ2-5	TGTGCCAGCAGCCTTACCCAGGGACTGCTTCAAGAGACCCAGTACTTC	CASSLTQGLLQETQYF
.	TRBV29-1	TRBD2	TRBJ2-5	TGCAGCGTTGAAGATCTAGCGCGGGAGCGGTCAGAGACCCAGTACTTC	CSVEDLARERSETQYF
.	TRBV20-1	.	TRBJ2-3	TGCAGTGCTAGATTCCTGCCCACGCAGTATTTT	CSARFLPTQYF
.	TRBV2	.	TRBJ1-1	TGTGCCAGCAACCTTCTGCGGGAGGCCGGGACTGAAGCTTTCTTT	CASNLLREAGTEAFF
few	TRBV6-5	.	TRBJ1-1	TGTGCCAGCAGTTACGCCGCAAGTTCCACTGAAGCTTTCTTT	CASSYAASSTEAFF
.	TRBV11-1	.	TRBJ2-7	TGTGCCAGCAGCTTTGACAGAGGACGAACGCAAATGGCCACGCGGCAGTACTTC	CASSFDRGRTQMATRQYF
many	TRBV29-1	TRBD1	TRBJ2-7	TGCAGCGTTGAAATAAACGGGACAGGGGTATACGAGCAGTACTTC	CSVEINGTGVYEQYF
.	TRBV6-1	TRBD1	TRBJ1-2	TGTGCCTGTCGAGATACAGGGGGAACCTATGGCTACACCTTC	CACRDTGGTYGYTF
once	TRBV20-1	.	TRBJ1-3	TGCAGTGCTAGAGTGGACACTGGAAACACCATATATTTT	CSARVDTGNTIYF
.	TRBV6-5	.	TRBJ1-6	TGTGCCAGCAGTTATGGCAGAAGAGGTTCACCCCTCCACTTT	CASSYGRRGSPLHF
.	TRBV29-1	.	TRBJ2-5	TGCAGCGTTGAAGATCCCCGGGGCGGGGAGGAGACCCAGTACTTC	CSVEDPRGGEETQYF
many	TRBV5-1	.	TRBJ2-1	TGCGCCAGCAGCTGGGGGTCAGGTTCTGGGAATGAGCAGTTCTTC	CASSWGSGSGNEQFF
once	TRBV4-3	.	TRBJ1-5	TGCGCCAGCAGCCATAACATCGACCCCAATCAGCCCCAGCATTTT	CASSHNIDPNQPQHF
.	TRBV5-1	.	TRBJ2-5	TGCGCCAGCAGCTTTGGCAGTCGTGGGGAGACCCAGTACTTC	CASSFGSRGETQYF
.	TRBV2	.	TRBJ2-5	TGTGCCAGCAAGGACGGAGACCACCAAGAGACCCAGTACTTC	CASKDGDHQETQYF
.	TRBV7-6	.	TRBJ1-4	TGTGCCAGCAGCGTGAAGCAGAATGAAAAACTGTTTTTT	CASSVKQNEKLFF
.	TRBV29-1	.	TRBJ2-3	TGCAGCGTTGCGGTAGAGCTGAGGACTTTCGATACGCAGTATTTT	CSVAVELRTFDTQYF
.	TRBV5-4	TRBD1	TRBJ2-5	TGTGCCAGCAGCTTACAGGGGCGCCTGGGGGAGCAGTACTTC	CASSLQGRLGEQYF
.	TRBV12-3/TRBV12-4	.	TRBJ1-5	TGTGCCAGCAGTTTCTCAATAGAGGGTCAGCCCCAGCATTTT	CASSFSIEGQPQHF
.	TRBV5-1	TRBD2	TRBJ2-1	TGCGCCAGCAGCTTAACAGCGGGGCTATTGCATGAGCAGTTCTTC	CASSLTAGLLHEQFF
few	TRBV12-3/TRBV12-4	.	TRBJ2-1	TGTGCCAGCAGTTTGATGGAGTTATACAATGAGCAGTTCTTC	CASSLMELYNEQFF
many	TRBV5-1	.	TRBJ2-5	TGCGCCAGCGGGTACAGTTCGGAGACCCAGTACTTC	CASGYSSETQYF
few	TRBV13	.	TRBJ1-4	TGTGCCAGCAGCGACAGTACTAATGAAAAACTGTTTTTT	CASSDSTNEKLFF
.	TRBV12-3/TRBV12-4	.	TRBJ1-2	TGTGCCAGCAGACGAGATGGGTCGGACCACTATGGCTACACCTTC	CASRRDGSDHYGYTF
once	TRBV14	.	TRBJ2-3	TGTGCCAGCAGCCAAGATACTAGCACAGGTACGCAGTATTTT	CASSQDTSTGTQYF
.	TRBV29-1	TRBD2	TRBJ2-1	TGCAGCGTTCGCGGGAGTTCGGGGGAGACCCAGTTCTTC	CSVRGSSGETQFF
few	TRBV4-3	TRBD1	TRBJ2-5	TGCGCCAGCAGTCTGACAGGGGAACGGGAGACCCAGTACTTC	CASSLTGERETQYF
few	TRBV5-1	TRBD2	TRBJ2-7	TGCGCCAGCAGCTTTGGTTCGGCTAGCGGGAGCTACGAGCAGTACTTC	CASSFGSASGSYEQYF
.	TRBV11-2	TRBD2	TRBJ2-7	TGTGCCAGCAGCTTAGTTGGTAGCGGGAGAGGGGAGCAGTACTTC	CASSLVGSGRGEQYF
many	TRBV5-1	TRBD2	TRBJ2-3	TGCGCCAGCAGCCCCCAACCTACTAGCGGCGGAGATACGCAGTATTTT	CASSPQPTSGGDTQYF
few	TRBV12-3/TRBV12-4	.	TRBJ2-7	TGTGCCAGCAGTTTTCGACGGGACCCCCAATTCCCCGAGCAGTACTTC	CASSFRRDPQFPEQYF
.	TRBV20-1	.	TRBJ2-1	TGCAGTGCTAGGACTCCTCTCCGTCAGTTCTTC	CSARTPLRQFF